The 2 T cell receptor beta chains listed next were all sequenced from one sample in a study of cytomegalovirus exposure and HLA in healthy donors. The PCR made use of 60 Vbeta and 13 Jbeta primers. The data were produced by immunoSEQ multiplex PCR, yet TCRdb's version contains in-frame clones alone and is incomplete. Of 70,000 to 95,000 clones detected, 76% appear once; the ten largest clones hold roughly 5.4%. Sequencing used PBMCs. These receptors came from a man aged 30 to 45 in good health and CMV-seropositive.

V and J are TRBV7-2 and TRBJ2-3, with a tentative D call TRBD2 (5 bases). The V gene's germline CDR1 is SGHTA and CDR2 FQGNSA. The length of the CDR3 is 15 residues. The ends were cut back, 5 bases at V and 4 bases at J, with 16 bases in the middle. This CDR3 reads CASSPGLGLADTQYF. CDR3 DNA sequence: TGTGCCAGCAGCCCGGGGTTAGGCCTTGCAGATACGCAGTATTTT.

CDR3 region: CASSQARDRDMNTEAFF. The CDR3 nucleotides are TGCGCCAGCAGCCAAGCCCGGGACAGAGACATGAACACTGAAGCTTTCTTT. The rearrangement uses TRBV4-3 and TRBJ1-1; 7 positions agree with TRBD1. Losses at the gene ends were 1 base for V and 0 bases for J; bases not matched to a gene: 8. Per germline, CDR1 LGHNA and CDR2 YSLEER. The CDR3 is made up of 17 amino acids.